These T cell receptor beta chains were read from a single sample in a study of CD8 T cells in ankylosing spondylitis. From the 5' RACE reads, TCRdb called clonotypes with MiXCR, one entry per CDR3 protein. The repertoire holds under 250,000 distinct CDR3 sequences, more than 25% seen once, with approximately 4.6% in the top ten. Sequenced input: blood, either unsorted or a sorted T cell fraction (not recorded which). The source is a male donor with ankylosing spondylitis or in good health (not recorded which). CDR3s include the opening cysteine and the closing phenylalanine or tryptophan. The D gene is left open where the match is weak. Expanded clones get a size class; other rows say once, few or many, or leave the size out.

j_call v_call clone_size d_call cdr3_nt cdr3_aa
TRBJ1-2 TRBV4-2 . . TGTGCCAGCAGCTCCGACCCAGGGGTTTTTAACTATGGCTACACCTTC CASSSDPGVFNYGYTF
TRBJ2-2 TRBV12-3/TRBV12-4 . TRBD1 TGTGCCAGCAGACGCCTGGGACAGGGGGCCACCGGGGAGCTGTTTTTT CASRRLGQGATGELFF
TRBJ1-5 TRBV9 few TRBD1 TGTGCCAGCAGCGTAGGACAGGGGGGAGTAAATCAGCCCCAGCATTTT CASSVGQGGVNQPQHF
TRBJ2-1 TRBV20-1 . TRBD2 TGCAGTGCTAGAGTCCATGGCGGGGGGGCCCCCGATGAGCAGTTCTTC CSARVHGGGAPDEQFF
TRBJ2-3 TRBV7-6 . . TGTGCCAGCAGCGAAAACTTAGGGAGCACAGATACGCAGTATTTT CASSENLGSTDTQYF
TRBJ2-3 TRBV12-3/TRBV12-4 few . TGTGCCACCTCCCCCAGAGGCACAGATACGCAGTATTTT CATSPRGTDTQYF
TRBJ1-4 TRBV5-6 . . TGTGCCAGCAGCATCCGGACGGTTGGTCGTGAAAAACTGTTTTTT CASSIRTVGREKLFF
TRBJ1-6 TRBV4-2 . . TGTGCCAGCAGCCAAGAGGGGGAGAGCTCCTATAATTCACCCCTCCACTTT CASSQEGESSYNSPLHF
TRBJ1-2 TRBV12-3/TRBV12-4 . TRBD1 TGTGCCAGCAAAAGACAGGGGCGAAACTATGGCTACACCTTC CASKRQGRNYGYTF
TRBJ2-2 TRBV7-9 few . TGTGCCAGCAGCTACAGACCGGGGGGCCTCGGGGAGCTGTTTTTT CASSYRPGGLGELFF
TRBJ2-7 TRBV20-1 . . TGCAGTGCTGAGCTGTCGGACAAGGCCTACGAGCAGTACTTC CSAELSDKAYEQYF
TRBJ2-5 TRBV4-1 few . TGCGCCAGCAGCCAAGAGACTTTGTGGGTAGGAGAGACCCAGTACTTC CASSQETLWVGETQYF
TRBJ2-7 TRBV10-3 . . TGTGCCATCAGTGAGCCGCCCCCCTACGAGCAGTACTTC CAISEPPPYEQYF
TRBJ2-3 TRBV29-1 . . TGCAGCGCACACCTAACGGGGGACGATCTCACAGATACGCAGTATTTT CSAHLTGDDLTDTQYF
TRBJ2-3 TRBV5-1 . TRBD2 TGCGCCAGCAGCTTGAAAGCGGGGGGGCAGTTGGATACGCAGTATTTT CASSLKAGGQLDTQYF
TRBJ2-5 TRBV5-1 . . TGCGCCAGCAGCTCTGGTTTCGAGGAGACCCAGTACTTC CASSSGFEETQYF
TRBJ2-3 TRBV6-4 . TRBD2 TGTGCCAGCAGTCGCCAGCGGGGAAGCACAGATACGCAGTATTTT CASSRQRGSTDTQYF
TRBJ1-6 TRBV9 . . TGTGCCAGCAGCGTAGCCGCCAGGGCGGATTCACCCCTCCACTTT CASSVAARADSPLHF
TRBJ2-7 TRBV20-1 few TRBD2 TGCAGTGCTCTTCCCCTTTGGGGGGGGGAGCTTTCCTACGAGCAGTACTTC CSALPLWGGELSYEQYF
TRBJ2-3 TRBV20-1 . . TGCAGTGCTAGAGACATGCGTCGGAGCACAGATACGCAGTATTTT CSARDMRRSTDTQYF
TRBJ2-7 TRBV12-3/TRBV12-4 . . TGTGCCAGCACCTCTTTCGGGGAGCAGTACTTC CASTSFGEQYF
TRBJ1-6 TRBV7-9 . TRBD1 TGTGCCAGCAGCGGTGGACAGGCGAGTTCACCCCTCCACTTT CASSGGQASSPLHF
TRBJ1-2 TRBV6-2/TRBV6-3 . TRBD1 TGTGCCAGCAGCCAGCCACGGGACAGGGTGGAAGGCTACACCTTC CASSQPRDRVEGYTF
TRBJ2-7 TRBV7-2 few . TGTGCCAGCAGCCCTCCTTGGAGAAACTACGAGCAGTACTTC CASSPPWRNYEQYF
TRBJ1-1 TRBV20-1 few . TGCAGTCCAAGTCCAGGCAGCCTTTTTACTGAAGCTTTCTTT CSPSPGSLFTEAFF
TRBJ2-1 TRBV20-1 few TRBD1 TGCAGTGCTGCACAGGGGGCGTTTAATGAGCAGTTCTTC CSAAQGAFNEQFF